This TCR beta chain emerged from a study of T cells in Graves' hyperthyroidism and ophthalmopathy. Study-level background: Pretreatment peripheral blood was obtained at initial diagnosis.

Patients aged 18 to 65 had newly diagnosed hyperthyroidism lasting under 2 months. The investigators amplified TCR beta CDR3 regions from RNA transcripts. Carried out on the TCR CDR3, a first-round RT-PCR used the HTBI primer set. One entry per CDR3 protein results from TCRdb running MiXCR on the multiplex PCR reads. The sample gives fewer than 600,000 distinct CDR3 sequences, about 14% of which show up once; roughly 14% is in the top ten. This clonotype was found many times. What it binds is not known. Study observations and caveats: Stable hyperthyroidism and ophthalmopathy were separated using 13 V-J signatures. Most clonotypes expanded in thyroid above 0.001 were likewise present in blood.

This TCR came from a woman in her 40s with Graves' hyperthyroidism. The material sequenced was blood.

Here the CDR3 reads CASSKPDSYNEQFF. CDR3 DNA: TGCGCCAGCAGCAAACCTGACAGTTACAATGAGCAGTTCTTC. This rearrangement joins TRBV5-1 to TRBJ2-1; weak D call: TRBD1 (5 bases). Germline V CDR1 and CDR2: SGHRS, YFSETQ. Trimming pared 4 bases from V and 4 bases from J, leaving 12 bases between. The CDR3 covers 14 residues.